The TCR beta chain described here comes from a study of shared clonotypes between healthy human individuals. The study, taken as a whole, reports: Generally, naive subsets came out with larger estimated richness than memory subsets.

Concerning this clone itself: Its antigen remains unknown. Mismatch with germline at one junction end may stem from a read error. The identical CDR3 is also encoded by other nucleotide sequences in the sample.

Germline CDR1 is SEHNR and CDR2 is FQNEAQ (reference sequence). The CDR3 has 14 residues. A deep-level run was used for the assay. In replicate PCRs of sorted subsets, roughly 200 ng DNA, tens of thousands of T cell genomes, was used. The protocol was immunoSEQ multiplex PCR, while the TCRdb copy is restricted to in-frame clones and leaves out a portion. The table includes approximately 400,000 clones, 90% to 98% detected once. The sequenced sample consisted of memory CD8+ T cells sorted from blood. Subset meaning: CD45RO+ cells pooled with CCR7-negative TemRA cells. V is TRBV7-9 and J is TRBJ1-2; TRBD1 agrees at 10 bases. This sequence was found in a man younger than 45 in good health. CDR3 amino acids: CASSSGQGSYGYTF. CDR3 nucleotides: TGCGCCAGCAGCTCGGGACAGGGGTCCTATGGCTACACCTTC.